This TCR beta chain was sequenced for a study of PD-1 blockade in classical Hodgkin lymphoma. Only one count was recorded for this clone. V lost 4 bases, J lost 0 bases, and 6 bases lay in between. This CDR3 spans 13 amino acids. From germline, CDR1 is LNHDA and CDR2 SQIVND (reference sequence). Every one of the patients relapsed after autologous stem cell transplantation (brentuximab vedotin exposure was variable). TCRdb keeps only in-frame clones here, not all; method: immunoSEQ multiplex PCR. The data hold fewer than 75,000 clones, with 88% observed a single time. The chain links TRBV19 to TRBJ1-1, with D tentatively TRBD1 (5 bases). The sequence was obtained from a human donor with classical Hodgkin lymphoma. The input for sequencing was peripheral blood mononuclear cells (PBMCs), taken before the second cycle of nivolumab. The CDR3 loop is CASSRTLNTEAFF. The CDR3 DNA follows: TGTGCCAGTAGTAGGACATTGAACACTGAAGCTTTCTTT.